This T cell receptor (beta chain) came from a study of blood T cell repertoires in COVID-19. The overall study: Nucleic acid was either cDNA or gDNA, and it came from T cells, B-cell-depleted T cells, or PBMCs.

CDR1 and CDR2 (germline): SQVTM, ANQGSEA. J was trimmed by 11 bases and V by 1 base; bases with no gene match: 13. The CDR3 loop spans 14 amino acids. Data came from immunoSEQ multiplex PCR; TCRdb stores just in-frame clones and leaves some out. The table has just over 300,000 clones, approximately 89% seen once. V gene TRBV29-1 combines with J gene TRBJ1-1, with 7 nucleotides matching TRBD1. This TCR was recovered from a woman aged 30 to 39 with COVID-19, enrolled during active disease. Sequences were obtained from peripheral blood. DNA for the CDR3: TGCAGCGTTGAAGGGGGACAGCGGAACCTTGACGCTTTCTTT. Its protein is CSVEGGQRNLDAFF.